This T cell receptor (beta chain) originates from a study of blood T cell repertoires in COVID-19. Original processing methods: Reference gene primer amplification gave estimated nucleated cell counts. Method: immunoSEQ multiplex PCR; TCRdb's copy keeps in-frame clones and lacks some. D and trimming were read from the DNA, whereas the V and J calls and clone size are those reported in that table. Of under 150,000 clones listed, more than 60% were seen once; the top ten hold roughly 8.6%. The germline V gene has CDR1 MGHRA and CDR2 YSYEKL. Trimming took off 0 bases at V and 2 bases at J, with 10 bases between the two ends. The CDR3 has 15 amino acids. This clone was observed a single time.

The gene calls are TRBV4-1 and TRBJ1-2, with a possible D match to TRBD1 (5 bases). The sequenced material came from peripheral blood. The receptor comes from a woman aged 45-65 years with active or convalescent COVID-19. This chain's CDR3 is CASSQDLKGNYGYTF. The CDR3 region has the DNA TGCGCCAGCAGCCAAGACTTGAAGGGGAACTATGGCTACACCTTC.